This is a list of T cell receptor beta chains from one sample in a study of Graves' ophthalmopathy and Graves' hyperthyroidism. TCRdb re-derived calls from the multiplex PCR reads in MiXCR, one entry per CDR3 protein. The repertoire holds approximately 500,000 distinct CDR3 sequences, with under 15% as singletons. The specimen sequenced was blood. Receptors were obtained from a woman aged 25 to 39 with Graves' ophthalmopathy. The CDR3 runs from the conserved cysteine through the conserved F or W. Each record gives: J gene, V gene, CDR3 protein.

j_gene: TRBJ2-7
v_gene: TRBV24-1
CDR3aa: CATSDSWGYEQYF

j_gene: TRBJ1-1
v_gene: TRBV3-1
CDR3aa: CASSQRLDTEAFF

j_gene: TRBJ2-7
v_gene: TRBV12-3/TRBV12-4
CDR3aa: CASGMGGLVGTYEQYF

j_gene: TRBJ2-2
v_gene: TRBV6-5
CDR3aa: CASRIRGGELFF

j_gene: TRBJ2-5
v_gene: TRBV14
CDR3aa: CASSQGDRVEETQYF

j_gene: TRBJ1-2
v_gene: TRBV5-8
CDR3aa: CASSLRGWGYGYTF

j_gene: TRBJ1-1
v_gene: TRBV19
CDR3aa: CASSTDRGSTEAFF

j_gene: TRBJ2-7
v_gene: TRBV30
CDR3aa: CAWSHRLADYEQYF

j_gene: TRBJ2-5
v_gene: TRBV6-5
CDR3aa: CASSLTAGRIEAQYF

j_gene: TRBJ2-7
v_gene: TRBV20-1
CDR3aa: CSAPTLDYYEQYF

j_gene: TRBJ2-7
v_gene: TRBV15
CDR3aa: CATSGDRAALGQYF

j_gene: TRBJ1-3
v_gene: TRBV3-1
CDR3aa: CASSLPTGRGTIYF

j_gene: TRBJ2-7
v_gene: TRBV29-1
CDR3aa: CSVEGRRYEQYF

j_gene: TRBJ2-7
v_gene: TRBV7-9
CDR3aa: CASSNSGATYEQYF

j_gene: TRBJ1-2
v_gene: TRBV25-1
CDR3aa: CASSASLGTDNFNYGYTF

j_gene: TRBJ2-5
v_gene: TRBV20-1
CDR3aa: CSARESPRVEETQYF

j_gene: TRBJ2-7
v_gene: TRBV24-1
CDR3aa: CATSDIYEQYF

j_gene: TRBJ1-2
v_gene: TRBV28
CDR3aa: CASSPRRGYTF

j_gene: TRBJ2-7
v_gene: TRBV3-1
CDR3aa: CASSQGRLVYEQYF

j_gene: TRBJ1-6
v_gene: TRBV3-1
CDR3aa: CASRGGRSYNSPLHF

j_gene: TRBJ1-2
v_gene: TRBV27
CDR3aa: CASSVTGAGYGYTF

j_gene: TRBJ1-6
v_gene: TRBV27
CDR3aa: CASSTGTRGNVYNSPLHF

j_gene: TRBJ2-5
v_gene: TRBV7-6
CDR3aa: CASSFGAPPETQYF

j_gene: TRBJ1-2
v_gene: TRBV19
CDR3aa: CASKGQPGPAPSGYTF

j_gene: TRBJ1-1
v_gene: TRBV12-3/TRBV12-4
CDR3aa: CASRRGADTEAFF

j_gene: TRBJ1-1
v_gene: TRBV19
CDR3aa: CASSINIKKTEAFF

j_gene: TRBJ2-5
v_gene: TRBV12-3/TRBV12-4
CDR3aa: CASSFFGGVETQYF

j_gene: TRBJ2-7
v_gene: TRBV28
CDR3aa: CASSSDRSISYEQYF

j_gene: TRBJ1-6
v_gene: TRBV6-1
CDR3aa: CASSETSWTGYNSPLHF

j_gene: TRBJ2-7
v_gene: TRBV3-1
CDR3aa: CASSSGTSGRAQYF

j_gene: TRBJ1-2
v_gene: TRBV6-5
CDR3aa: CASSYSTTANYGYTF

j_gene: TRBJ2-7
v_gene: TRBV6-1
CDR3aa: CASRPGAGGDEQYF

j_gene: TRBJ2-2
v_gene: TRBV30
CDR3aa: CAWSLGLAGPAGELFF

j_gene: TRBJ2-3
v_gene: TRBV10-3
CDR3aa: CAIQGLIGDTQYF

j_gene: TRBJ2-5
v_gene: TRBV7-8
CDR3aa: CASSLTSGGKYQETQYF

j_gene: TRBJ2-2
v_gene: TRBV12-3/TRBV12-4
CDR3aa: CASSFSSAELFF

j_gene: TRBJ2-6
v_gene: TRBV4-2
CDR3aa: CASSQGSTSGANVLTF

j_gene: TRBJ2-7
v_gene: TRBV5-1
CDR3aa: CASSSGTGSYEQYF

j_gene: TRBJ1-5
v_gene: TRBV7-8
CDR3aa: CASSFPGGNQPQHF

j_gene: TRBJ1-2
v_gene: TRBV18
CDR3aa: CASSPPFDRNYGYTF

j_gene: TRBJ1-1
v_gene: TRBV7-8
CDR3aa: CASSLTSYGVNTEAFF

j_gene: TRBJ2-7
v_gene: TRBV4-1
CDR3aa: CASSHGPSGGFYEQYF

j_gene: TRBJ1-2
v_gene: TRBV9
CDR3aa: CASSVGKGSMDYTF

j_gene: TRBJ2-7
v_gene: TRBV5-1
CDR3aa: CASSPSRSYEQYF

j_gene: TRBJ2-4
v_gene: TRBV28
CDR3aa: CASSWTGRITKNIQYF

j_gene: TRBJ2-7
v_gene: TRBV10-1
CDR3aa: CARNGVTGEVRHEQYF

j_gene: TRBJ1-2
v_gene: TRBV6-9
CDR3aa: CASRSGPAGFYGYTF

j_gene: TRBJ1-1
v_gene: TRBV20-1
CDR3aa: CSPVQPNTEAFF

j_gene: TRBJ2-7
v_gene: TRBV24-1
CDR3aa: CATSDSGTATYEQYF

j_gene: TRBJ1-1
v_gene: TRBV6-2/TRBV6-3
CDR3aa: CASSYFRGTEAFF

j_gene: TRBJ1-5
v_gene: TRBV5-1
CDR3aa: CASSPEGGRGSGQPQHF

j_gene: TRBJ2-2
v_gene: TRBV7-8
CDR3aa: CASSLGHVPGELFF

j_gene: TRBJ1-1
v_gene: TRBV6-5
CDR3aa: CASSPFDRTEAFF

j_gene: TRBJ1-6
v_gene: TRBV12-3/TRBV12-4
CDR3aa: CASSPSYNSPLHF

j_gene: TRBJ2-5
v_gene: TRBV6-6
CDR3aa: CASSRTGGWQETQYF

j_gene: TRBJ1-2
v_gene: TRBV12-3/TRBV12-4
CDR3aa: CASSLGGQGLSYGYTF

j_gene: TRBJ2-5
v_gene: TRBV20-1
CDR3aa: CSGNLGGETQYF